This T cell receptor (beta chain) comes out of a study of shared clonotypes between healthy human individuals. On the study more broadly: The study used three CD4 naive, three CD4 memory, two CD8 naive and one CD8 memory plate per donor. Overall study results and limits: Memory subsets generally showed lower estimated richness than naive subsets.

Sequenced by immunoSEQ multiplex PCR; TCRdb stores in-frame clones only, minus some. This table has approximately 1.1 million clones, 78% appearing once. About this clone itself: The target antigen is unknown.

Specimen: memory CD4+ T cells from PBMCs. As for subset: CD45RA-negative fraction. The receptor's source is a man younger than 35 in good health. Some clones in this sample may be carry-over from other donors' samples.

The DNA of the CDR3 is TGTGCCAGCAGCTTAGCGGGGAAAACTGAAGCTTTCTTT. Its translation: CASSLAGKTEAFF. The chain couples TRBV7-2 to TRBJ1-1; D gene uncertain. The CDR3 is 13 amino acids. Trimming took 0 bases from V and 5 from J, leaving 7 bases between them. Germline CDR1 SGHTA, CDR2 FQGNSA.